The sequence of this T cell receptor (beta chain) was determined in a study of blood T cell repertoires in COVID-19. Study information: PBMCs, B-cell-depleted T cells, or T cells provided the cDNA or gDNA that made up the material.

The CDR3 length is 15 residues. V dropped 4 bases and J dropped 3; count of bases not matched to a gene: 3. Germline assignment: CDR1 SNHLY and CDR2 FYNNEI. This table comes from immunoSEQ multiplex PCR, and its TCRdb copy is limited to in-frame clones, with some not included. The table lists approximately 230,000 clones, roughly four fifths of them singletons, with 15% in the top ten. Across fewer than 25 US areas, participants ranged in age from roughly 18 to 89 years. The receptor was derived from a middle-aged man who had recovered from COVID-19. V usage is TRBV2 and J usage is TRBJ1-3, with 10 bases matching TRBD1. The sample was PBMCs or T cells enriched from blood (not recorded which). Written as DNA, the CDR3 is TGTGCCAGCAGTGTCGGGACAGGGGTTGGAAACACCATATATTTT. Encoded protein: CASSVGTGVGNTIYF.